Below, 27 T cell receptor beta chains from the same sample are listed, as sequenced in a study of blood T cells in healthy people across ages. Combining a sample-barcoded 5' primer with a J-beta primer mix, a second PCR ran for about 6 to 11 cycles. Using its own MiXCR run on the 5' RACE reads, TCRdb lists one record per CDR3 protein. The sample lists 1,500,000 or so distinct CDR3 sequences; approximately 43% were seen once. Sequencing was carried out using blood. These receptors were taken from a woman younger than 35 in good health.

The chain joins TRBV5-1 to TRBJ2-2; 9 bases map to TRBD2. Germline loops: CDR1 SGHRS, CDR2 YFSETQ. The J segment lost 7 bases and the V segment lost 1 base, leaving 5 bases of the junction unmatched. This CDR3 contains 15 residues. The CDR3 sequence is CASSLSASGIGELFF. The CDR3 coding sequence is TGCGCCAGCAGCTTGAGCGCTAGCGGGATCGGGGAGCTGTTTTTT. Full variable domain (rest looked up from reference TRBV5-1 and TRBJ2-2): KAGVTQTPRYLIKTRGQQVTLSCSPISGHRSVSWYQQTPGQGLQFLFEYFSETQRNKGNFPGRFSGRQFSNSRSEMNVSTLELGDSALYLCASSLSASGIGELFFGEGSRLTVL.

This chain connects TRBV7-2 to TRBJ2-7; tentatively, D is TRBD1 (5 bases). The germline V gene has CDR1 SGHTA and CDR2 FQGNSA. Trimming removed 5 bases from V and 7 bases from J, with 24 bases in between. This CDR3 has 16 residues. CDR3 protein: CASSPQRLQESNEQYF. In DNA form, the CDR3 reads TGTGCCAGCAGCCCCCAACGTCTACAGGAGAGCAATGAGCAGTACTTC. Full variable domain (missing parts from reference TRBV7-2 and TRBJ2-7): GAGVSQSPSNKVTEKGKDVELRCDPISGHTALYWYRQSLGQGLEFLIYFQGNSAPDKSGLPSDRFSAERTGGSVSTLTIQRTQQEDSAVYLCASSPQRLQESNEQYFGPGTRLTVT.

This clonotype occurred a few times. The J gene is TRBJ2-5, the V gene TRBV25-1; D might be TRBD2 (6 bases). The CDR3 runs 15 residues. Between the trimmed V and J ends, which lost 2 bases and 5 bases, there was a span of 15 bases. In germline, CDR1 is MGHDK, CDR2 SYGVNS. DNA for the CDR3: TGTGCCAGCAGTGAAAATTCGGGGGTAGAGGAGACCCAGTACTTC. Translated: CASSENSGVEETQYF.

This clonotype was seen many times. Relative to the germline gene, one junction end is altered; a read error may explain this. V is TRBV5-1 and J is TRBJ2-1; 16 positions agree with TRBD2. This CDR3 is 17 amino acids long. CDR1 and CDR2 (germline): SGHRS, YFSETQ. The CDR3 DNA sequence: TGTGCCAGCAGCTTGGGACTAGCGGGAGGGTCCTACAATGAGCAGTTCTTC. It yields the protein CASSLGLAGGSYNEQFF.

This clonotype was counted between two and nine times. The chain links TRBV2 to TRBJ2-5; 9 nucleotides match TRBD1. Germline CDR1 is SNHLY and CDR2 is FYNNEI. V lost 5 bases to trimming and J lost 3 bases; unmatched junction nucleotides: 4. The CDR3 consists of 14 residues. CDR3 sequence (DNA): TGTGCCAGCAGTTTTGACAGGGGGGAAGAGACCCAGTACTTC. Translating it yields CASSFDRGEETQYF.

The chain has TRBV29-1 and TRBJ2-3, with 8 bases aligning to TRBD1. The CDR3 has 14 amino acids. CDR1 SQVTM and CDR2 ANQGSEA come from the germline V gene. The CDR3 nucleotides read TGCGGCGGTGGACAGGGCCGGATCACAGATACGCAGTATTTT. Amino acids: CGGGQGRITDTQYF.

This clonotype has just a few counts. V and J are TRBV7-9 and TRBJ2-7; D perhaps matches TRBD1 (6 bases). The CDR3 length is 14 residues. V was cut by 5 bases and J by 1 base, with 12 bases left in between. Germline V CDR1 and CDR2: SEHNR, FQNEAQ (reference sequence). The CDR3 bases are TGTGCCAGCAGCACCCGGGACAAATCCTACGAGCAGTACTTC. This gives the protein CASSTRDKSYEQYF.

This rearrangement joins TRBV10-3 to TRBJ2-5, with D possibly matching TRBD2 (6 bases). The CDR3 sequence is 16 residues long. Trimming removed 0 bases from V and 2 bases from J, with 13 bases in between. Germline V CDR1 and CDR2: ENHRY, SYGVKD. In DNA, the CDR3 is TGTGCCATCAGTGAGTCGAATAGCGGCTTTCAAGAGACCCAGTACTTC. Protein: CAISESNSGFQETQYF.

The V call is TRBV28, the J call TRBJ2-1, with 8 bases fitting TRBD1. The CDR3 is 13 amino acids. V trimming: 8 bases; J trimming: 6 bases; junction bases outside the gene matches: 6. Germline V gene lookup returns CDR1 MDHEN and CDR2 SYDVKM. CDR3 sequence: CASLDRVSNEQFF. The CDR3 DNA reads TGTGCCAGCCTGGACAGGGTAAGCAATGAGCAGTTCTTC.

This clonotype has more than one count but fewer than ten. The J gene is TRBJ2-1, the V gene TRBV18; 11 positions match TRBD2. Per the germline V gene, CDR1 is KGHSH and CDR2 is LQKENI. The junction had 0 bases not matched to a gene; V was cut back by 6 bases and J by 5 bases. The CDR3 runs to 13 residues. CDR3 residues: CASSGLADNEQFF. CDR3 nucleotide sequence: TGTGCCAGCTCGGGACTAGCGGACAATGAGCAGTTCTTC.

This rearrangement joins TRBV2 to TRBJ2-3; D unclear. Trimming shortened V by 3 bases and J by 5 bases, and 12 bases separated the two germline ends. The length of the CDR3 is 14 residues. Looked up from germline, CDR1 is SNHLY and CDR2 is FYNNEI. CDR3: CASSESVAVDTQYF. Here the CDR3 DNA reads TGTGCCAGCAGTGAGAGTGTGGCGGTAGATACGCAGTATTTT.

The CDR3 region is CASSLVRGMVYSGYTF. The CDR3 DNA reads TGTGCCAGCAGCTTAGTTCGGGGGATGGTATACAGTGGCTACACCTTC. V usage is TRBV7-2 and J usage is TRBJ1-2, with TRBD1 as a possible D gene (5 bases). The CDR3 covers 16 residues. V was shortened by 1 base and J by 7 bases, with 19 bases between the two germline ends. From germline, CDR1 is SGHTA and CDR2 FQGNSA.

The CDR3 coding sequence is TGTGCCAGCAGCACCGGGACACCCTATGGCTACACCTTC. Encoded protein: CASSTGTPYGYTF. The chain uses TRBV7-2 and TRBJ1-2; weak D call: TRBD1 (6 bases). Germline V lookup: CDR1 SGHTA, CDR2 FQGNSA. This CDR3 has 13 residues. V lost 5 bases and J 4 bases, leaving 11 bases between the germline ends.

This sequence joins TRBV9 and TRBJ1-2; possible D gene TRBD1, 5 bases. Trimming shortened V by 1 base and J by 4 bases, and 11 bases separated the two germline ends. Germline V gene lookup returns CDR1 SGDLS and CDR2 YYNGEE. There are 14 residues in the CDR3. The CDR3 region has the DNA TGTGCCAGCAGCGTATTAGACGGGGGCTATGGCTACACCTTC. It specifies CASSVLDGGYGYTF.

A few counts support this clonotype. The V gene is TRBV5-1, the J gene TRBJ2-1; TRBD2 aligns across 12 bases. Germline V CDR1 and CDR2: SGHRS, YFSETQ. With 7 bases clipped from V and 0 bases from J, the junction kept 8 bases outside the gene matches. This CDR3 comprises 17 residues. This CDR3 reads CASFPRTSGTSYNEQFF. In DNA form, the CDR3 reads TGCGCCAGCTTTCCTAGGACTAGCGGGACCTCCTACAATGAGCAGTTCTTC.

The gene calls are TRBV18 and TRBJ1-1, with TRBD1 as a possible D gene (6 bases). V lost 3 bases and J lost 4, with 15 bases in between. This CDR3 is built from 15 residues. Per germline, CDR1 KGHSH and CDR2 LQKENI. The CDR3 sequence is CASSPLRGAITEAFF. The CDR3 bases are TGTGCCAGCTCACCCCTGCGGGGGGCAATCACTGAAGCTTTCTTT.

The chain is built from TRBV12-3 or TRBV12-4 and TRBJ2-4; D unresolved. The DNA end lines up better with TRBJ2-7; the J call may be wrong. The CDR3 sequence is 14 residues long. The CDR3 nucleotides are TGTGCCAGCAGTCCGACGGGCACAGTGTACGAGCAGTACTTC. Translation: CASSPTGTVYEQYF.

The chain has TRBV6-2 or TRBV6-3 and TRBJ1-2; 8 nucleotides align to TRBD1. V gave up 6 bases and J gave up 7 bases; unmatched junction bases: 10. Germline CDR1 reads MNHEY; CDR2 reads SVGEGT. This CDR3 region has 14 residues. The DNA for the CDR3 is TGTGCCAGCAGCCTTTGGCAGGGGGCCTCTGGCTACACCTTC. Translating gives CASSLWQGASGYTF.

DNA for the CDR3: TGTGCCAGCACCGAATCGGACTACCCAGGGACCCAGTACTTC. Translated: CASTESDYPGTQYF. This sequence joins TRBV12-3 or TRBV12-4 and TRBJ2-4; D is perhaps TRBD2 (6 bases). With the DNA end fitting TRBJ2-5 better, the J assignment may be wrong. The CDR3 length is 14 residues.

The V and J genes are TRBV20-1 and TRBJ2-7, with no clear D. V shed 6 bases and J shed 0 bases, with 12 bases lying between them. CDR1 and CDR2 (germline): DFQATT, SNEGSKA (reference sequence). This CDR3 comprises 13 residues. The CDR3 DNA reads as TGCAGTGCCCCTGGGTGGAGCTCCTACGAGCAGTACTTC. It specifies CSAPGWSSYEQYF.

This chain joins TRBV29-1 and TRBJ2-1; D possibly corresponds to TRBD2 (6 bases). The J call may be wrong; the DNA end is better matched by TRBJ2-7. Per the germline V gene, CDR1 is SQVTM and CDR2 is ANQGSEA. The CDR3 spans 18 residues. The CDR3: CSVDSQTSPGGSYNEQYF. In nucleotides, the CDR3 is TGCAGCGTCGATTCCCAGACTAGTCCGGGCGGCTCCTACAATGAGCAGTACTTC.

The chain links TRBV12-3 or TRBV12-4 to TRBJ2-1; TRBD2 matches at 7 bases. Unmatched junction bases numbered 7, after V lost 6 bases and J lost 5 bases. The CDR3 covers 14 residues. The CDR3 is CASSPLAKHNEQFF. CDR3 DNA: TGTGCCAGCAGCCCACTAGCGAAGCACAATGAGCAGTTCTTC.

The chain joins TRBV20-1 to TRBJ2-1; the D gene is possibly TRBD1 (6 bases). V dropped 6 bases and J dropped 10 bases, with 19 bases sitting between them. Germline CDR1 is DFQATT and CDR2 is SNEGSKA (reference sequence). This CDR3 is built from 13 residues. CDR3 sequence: CSANYQGSYEQFF. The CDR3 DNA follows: TGCAGTGCGAATTACCAGGGGAGCTACGAGCAGTTCTTC.

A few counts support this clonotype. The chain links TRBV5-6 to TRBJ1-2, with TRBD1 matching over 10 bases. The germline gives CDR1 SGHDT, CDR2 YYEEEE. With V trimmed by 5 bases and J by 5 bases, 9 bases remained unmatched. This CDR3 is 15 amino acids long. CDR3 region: CASRPRQGAWYGYTF. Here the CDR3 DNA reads TGTGCCAGCAGACCTCGACAGGGGGCCTGGTATGGCTACACCTTC.

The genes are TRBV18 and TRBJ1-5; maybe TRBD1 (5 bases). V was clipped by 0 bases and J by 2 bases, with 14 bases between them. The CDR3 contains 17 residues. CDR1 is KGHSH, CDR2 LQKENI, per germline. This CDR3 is CASSPPTGGDGNQPQHF. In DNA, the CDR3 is TGTGCCAGCTCACCACCCACAGGAGGGGACGGCAATCAGCCCCAGCATTTT.

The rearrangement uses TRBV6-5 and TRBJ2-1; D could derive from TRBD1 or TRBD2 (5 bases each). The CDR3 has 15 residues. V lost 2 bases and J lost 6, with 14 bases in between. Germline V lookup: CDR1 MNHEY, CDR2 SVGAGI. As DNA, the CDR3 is TGTGCCAGCAGTTACCTGGGACGCGTTACCAATGAGCAGTTCTTC. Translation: CASSYLGRVTNEQFF.

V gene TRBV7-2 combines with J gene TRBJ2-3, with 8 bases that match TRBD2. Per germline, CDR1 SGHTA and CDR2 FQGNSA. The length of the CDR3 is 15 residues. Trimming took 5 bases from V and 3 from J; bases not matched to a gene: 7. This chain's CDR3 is CASSPQGLETDTQYF. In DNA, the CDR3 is TGTGCCAGCAGCCCCCAGGGACTAGAAACAGATACGCAGTATTTT.